The rows below give T cell receptor beta chains drawn from one sample of a study of technical replicates of blood from a handful of donors. Repertoires were generated with immunoSEQ multiplex PCR, while TCRdb's copy carries only in-frame clones and drops some. The profile covers approximately 81,000 clones, with more than 90% appearing a single time and around 0.39% taken by the ten largest. Sequenced sample: T cells isolated from PBMCs. These receptors came from a human donor in good health. Both conserved end residues are part of each CDR3. A D gene is named only where the DNA matches it firmly. Part of the rows lack a size; the others show once, few, many or a class for expanded clones.

abundance,d_gene,j_gene,v_gene,CDR3nt,CDR3aa
NA,TRBD1,TRBJ1-2,TRBV9,TGTGCCAGCAGCACTCCGGGACAGGGGTATGGCTACACCTTC,CASSTPGQGYGYTF
NA,TRBD1,TRBJ1-1,TRBV10-2,TGCGCCAGCAGTACAGGGGTGAACACTGAAGCTTTCTTT,CASSTGVNTEAFF
NA,TRBD2,TRBJ2-7,TRBV6-5,TGTGCCAGCAGCCTAACTAGCGGGAGGTCGAAGGAGCAGTACTTC,CASSLTSGRSKEQYF
NA,NA,TRBJ2-2,TRBV6-5,TGTGCCAGCAGTGGACAGCTTAGGACCGGGGAGCTGTTTTTT,CASSGQLRTGELFF
once,NA,TRBJ2-7,TRBV27,TGTGCCAGCAGTTTATCATCCCAGGGATGGGACGAGCAGTACTTC,CASSLSSQGWDEQYF
NA,TRBD1,TRBJ1-2,TRBV7-3,TGTGCCAGCAGCTTAACACCAGGGGGTGGCTACACCTTC,CASSLTPGGGYTF
NA,NA,TRBJ2-7,TRBV6-6,TGTGCCAGCAGCATACACCCTTACGAGCAGTACTTC,CASSIHPYEQYF
NA,TRBD2,TRBJ2-7,TRBV7-2,TGTGCCAGCACCGTGGGACTAGCGGTGTACGAGCAGTACTTC,CASTVGLAVYEQYF
once,TRBD2,TRBJ2-2,TRBV27,TGTGCCAGCAGTCAGGGAGGGCGGGAGCTGTTTTTT,CASSQGGRELFF
once,TRBD1,TRBJ1-1,TRBV7-3,TGTGCCAGCAGCTACTCAGGGGGTGACACTGAAGCTTTCTTT,CASSYSGGDTEAFF
once,TRBD2,TRBJ2-1,TRBV2,TGTGCCAGCAGAGTCGGACTAGCGGGAGGGGGCAATGAGCAGTTCTTC,CASRVGLAGGGNEQFF
NA,TRBD1,TRBJ1-2,TRBV4-1,TGCGCCAGCAGCCAAGATGCAACAGGGGGCAGGTATGGCTACACCTTC,CASSQDATGGRYGYTF
NA,TRBD1,TRBJ1-5,TRBV7-9,TGTGCCAGCAGCCCAGGAAGACAGGGAGGCCAGCCCCAGCATTTT,CASSPGRQGGQPQHF
NA,NA,TRBJ2-7,TRBV28,TGTGCCAGCAGTTCGTCTGCTAGCGTACTCTACGAGCAGTACTTC,CASSSSASVLYEQYF
NA,TRBD1,TRBJ1-4,TRBV9,TGTGCCAGCAGCGTAGGGGCAGGGGGTTGGTTGTTTGCAACTAATGAAAAACTGTTTTTT,CASSVGAGGWLFATNEKLFF
NA,NA,TRBJ2-3,TRBV5-1,TGCGCCAGCAGCTTGCCGCGGGCCGGGACAGATACGCAGTATTTT,CASSLPRAGTDTQYF
NA,NA,TRBJ2-1,TRBV6-6,TGTGCCAGCAGTAGACCCTCTAGCGAACTTCCCAATGAGCAGTTCTTC,CASSRPSSELPNEQFF
NA,TRBD2,TRBJ2-2,TRBV5-4,TGTGCCAGCAGCCCACAAGCGGGGAAGGCTTACCCGACGAACACCGGGGAGCTGTTTTTT,CASSPQAGKAYPTNTGELFF
NA,TRBD2,TRBJ2-2,TRBV6-5,TGTGCCAGCAGTTTCGGACTAGCGGACACCGGGGAGCTGTTTTTT,CASSFGLADTGELFF
NA,NA,TRBJ2-6,TRBV29-1,TGCAGCGTTGCCGAGGGGGTTTACGGGGCCAACGTCCTGACTTTC,CSVAEGVYGANVLTF
NA,NA,TRBJ2-4,TRBV25-1,TGTGCCAGCAGTGAATCGGGGGACAGTTTCCGCATTCAGTACTTC,CASSESGDSFRIQYF
NA,TRBD2,TRBJ2-3,TRBV9,TGTGCCAGCAGCGTGGAGGAATTGGTGGCTAGCGGTAGCACAGATACGCAGTATTTT,CASSVEELVASGSTDTQYF
NA,TRBD1,TRBJ2-7,TRBV7-9,TGTGCCAGCAGCCCCGGGACAGGATCCTACGAGCAGTACTTC,CASSPGTGSYEQYF
NA,NA,TRBJ2-1,TRBV5-4,TGTGCCAGCAGCTTGGTCTCGGGAGCCTTTACGAACAATGAGCAGTTCTTC,CASSLVSGAFTNNEQFF
NA,NA,TRBJ2-3,TRBV28,TGTGCCAGCAGTTTACCCTCCCAGGCCCAAGATACGCAGTATTTT,CASSLPSQAQDTQYF
once,NA,TRBJ1-5,TRBV19,TGTGCCAGTAGTACAGGGCCTGTATCATCCAACCAGCCCCAGCATTTT,CASSTGPVSSNQPQHF
NA,TRBD1,TRBJ2-3,TRBV29-1,TGCAGCGAAGGACAGGGGGTCACAGATACGCAGTATTTT,CSEGQGVTDTQYF
NA,TRBD1,TRBJ2-7,TRBV15,TGTGCCACCAGCCCTTGGGACAGGTCCCAGAGCGAGCAGTACTTC,CATSPWDRSQSEQYF
NA,TRBD2,TRBJ2-5,TRBV15,TGTGCCACCAGCAGAGAGCTAGCGGGATACTGGGAGACCCAGTACTTC,CATSRELAGYWETQYF
NA,NA,TRBJ2-7,TRBV30,TGTGCCTGGAGTGTACGTTTAGCTTCCTACGAGCAGTACTTC,CAWSVRLASYEQYF
once,TRBD2,TRBJ2-1,TRBV5-1,TGCGCCAGCAGCTTACCGGGACTAGCGAACAATGAGCAGTTCTTC,CASSLPGLANNEQFF
NA,TRBD1,TRBJ2-7,TRBV6-6,TGTGCCAGCAGTCCTATCGGGACAGGGACCTACGAGCAGTACTTC,CASSPIGTGTYEQYF
NA,TRBD1,TRBJ1-1,TRBV18,TGTGCCAGCTCACTGGGGACAGTGAACACTGAAGCTTTCTTT,CASSLGTVNTEAFF
once,NA,TRBJ2-7,TRBV27,TGTGCCAGCCACGACAGTACCTACGAGCAGTACTTC,CASHDSTYEQYF
NA,TRBD1,TRBJ2-7,TRBV19,TGTGCCAGTAGTACTACGACAGGGGGCCTGGACTACGAGCAGTACTTC,CASSTTTGGLDYEQYF
NA,TRBD2,TRBJ2-5,TRBV20-1,TGCAAGGCGGGAGCTCAAGAGACCCAGTACTTC,CKAGAQETQYF
NA,NA,TRBJ1-2,TRBV5-4,TGTGCCAGCAGTCAAAATTTAGGACTATATGGCTACACCTTC,CASSQNLGLYGYTF
once,TRBD1,TRBJ2-5,TRBV12-5,TGTGCTAGTGGTTTGGGGGGACAGCAGCAGACCCAGTACTTC,CASGLGGQQQTQYF
NA,NA,TRBJ1-2,TRBV30,TGTGCCTGGAGCAAACAGGGCGACTATGGCTACACCTTC,CAWSKQGDYGYTF
NA,NA,TRBJ2-7,TRBV20-1,TGCAGTGCTAGAACAGGGTGGGAGCAGTACTTC,CSARTGWEQYF
NA,TRBD2,TRBJ2-5,TRBV19,TGTGCCAGTAGTACGGGAGCGGGAGGGTATGAGACCCAGTACTTC,CASSTGAGGYETQYF
NA,NA,TRBJ2-5,TRBV4-2,TGTGCCAGCAGCCAAGAGGGTAGCCACCCGACCCAGTACTTC,CASSQEGSHPTQYF
NA,TRBD2,TRBJ2-5,TRBV29-1,TGCAGCGTTGGATTGGAAGCGGGAGTCTCAGAGACCCAGTACTTC,CSVGLEAGVSETQYF
NA,NA,TRBJ2-2,TRBV4-1,TGCGCCAGCAGCCAAGTTTCTAACACCGGGGAGCTGTTTTTT,CASSQVSNTGELFF
NA,TRBD2,TRBJ2-1,TRBV10-3,TGTGCCATCAGTACAACCCTACTAGCGGGCTCCTACAATGAGCAGTTCTTC,CAISTTLLAGSYNEQFF
NA,TRBD1,TRBJ1-5,TRBV14,TGTGCCAGCAGCCGACCTCGAGAGGGACAGAGCAATCAGCCCCAGCATTTT,CASSRPREGQSNQPQHF
NA,NA,TRBJ1-5,TRBV5-1,TGCGCCAGCAGCTTGGCGGGGGGGTCGGAGCCCCAGCATTTT,CASSLAGGSEPQHF
once,TRBD1,TRBJ1-1,TRBV12-5,TGTGCTAGTGGTCCCAGGGGGACCACTGAAGCTTTCTTT,CASGPRGTTEAFF